Below are 10 T cell receptor beta chains sequenced from a single sample in a study of monozygotic twins with inflammatory bowel disease. TCRdb re-analyzed the 5' RACE reads; it lists each CDR3 protein once, without DNA. The table lists around 450,000 distinct CDR3 sequences, with 2.4% in the top ten. The sequenced sample was blood. All receptors derive from a human donor with ulcerative colitis or Crohn's disease, or a healthy co-twin of an affected twin (not recorded which).

V gene TRBV6-6 combines with J gene TRBJ1-1; the D call from TCRdb, TRBD1, cannot be confirmed without DNA. CDR3 length: 14 amino acids. CDR1 is MNHNY, CDR2 SVGAGI, per germline (reference sequence). This CDR3 is CASRNPGRNTEAFF.

The rearrangement joins TRBV12-3 or TRBV12-4 to TRBJ2-1; TCRdb outputs TRBD1, but without DNA this stays unchecked. This CDR3 spans 14 amino acids. CDR3 region: CASSLSGTMNEQFF.

The gene calls are TRBV7-2 and TRBJ2-3. The CDR3 sequence is 12 residues long. Germline V gene data show CDR1 as SGHTA and CDR2 as FQGNSA. CDR3 loop: CASSFQTDTQYF.

The rearrangement links TRBV5-1 to TRBJ2-7; TCRdb picks TRBD1, but there is no DNA to check that call. The length of the CDR3 is 15 residues. The germline V gene encodes CDR1 SGHRS and CDR2 YFSETQ. Here the CDR3 reads CASSLTGGVLYEQYF.

The chain links TRBV15 to TRBJ2-1. The CDR3 is made up of 12 amino acids. Germline CDR1 and CDR2: LNHNV and YYDKDF (reference sequence). The CDR3 region is CATSRDWNEQFF.

The chain's CDR3 is CAISGNPNYGYTF. The J gene is TRBJ1-2, the V gene TRBV10-3. The CDR3 runs 13 residues. Germline CDR1 and CDR2: ENHRY and SYGVKD.

The V call is TRBV20-1, the J call TRBJ2-5; TCRdb's D call of TRBD2 is untestable without DNA. Germline V gene lookup returns CDR1 DFQATT and CDR2 SNEGSKA (reference sequence). The CDR3 runs to 15 residues. The CDR3 loop is CSFFPGTSGQETQYF.

J is TRBJ2-3 and V is TRBV4-2; the TCRdb call, TRBD1, lacks DNA for checking. Germline CDR1 is LGHNA and CDR2 is YNFKEQ. The CDR3 sequence is 15 residues long. CDR3 residues: CASSPPAGTTDTQYF.

The V and J genes are TRBV6-1 and TRBJ2-1; as DNA is missing, the TRBD2 call by TCRdb cannot be tested. The germline CDR1 and CDR2 sequences are MNHNS and SASEGT. CDR3 length: 15 amino acids. Here the CDR3 reads CASTFTSGRYNEQFF.

The rearrangement joins TRBV9 to TRBJ2-1; absent DNA, TCRdb's TRBD1 call cannot be checked. The germline V gene has CDR1 SGDLS and CDR2 YYNGEE. The CDR3 spans 15 residues. The CDR3 sequence is CASSPPSLAAREQFF. Looking up the rest from reference TRBV9 and TRBJ2-1 gives the full variable domain: DSGVTQTPKHLITATGQRVTLRCSPRSGDLSVYWYQQSLDQGLQFLIQYYNGEERAKGNILERFSAQQFPDLHSELNLSSLELGDSALYFCASSPPSLAAREQFFGPGTRLTVL.